These 26 T cell receptor beta chains were sequenced from one sample in a study of T cell responses to AZD1222 COVID-19 vaccine. Sequencing used immunoSEQ multiplex PCR; TCRdb keeps in-frame clones, though not all of them. Of over 150,000 clones listed, around 87% were seen once; the top ten hold about 4.3%. Sequences were derived from peripheral blood, sampled 28 days after the second AZD1222 dose. The source of these receptors is an adult who received the AZD1222 COVID-19 vaccine.

The chain couples TRBV12-3 or TRBV12-4 to TRBJ1-1, with D hard to call. Trimming stripped 8 bases from V and 0 bases from J, with 7 bases between. This CDR3 has 12 residues. The CDR3 loop reads CASCSLNTEAFF. CDR3 in DNA: TGTGCCAGCTGTTCCTTGAACACTGAAGCTTTCTTT.

The gene calls are TRBV18 and TRBJ1-2, with no clear D. The CDR3 is 13 residues long. With 1 base removed from V and 4 bases from J, the gap between germline ends came to 7 bases. The germline V gene encodes CDR1 KGHSH and CDR2 LQKENI. This chain's CDR3 is CASSPQGGYGYTF. The CDR3 DNA sequence: TGTGCCAGCTCACCACAGGGCGGCTATGGCTACACCTTC.

V usage is TRBV19 and J usage is TRBJ1-3; no clear D. This CDR3 has 13 amino acids. Germline V gene data show CDR1 as LNHDA and CDR2 as SQIVND (reference sequence). V gave up 8 bases and J gave up 5 bases, with 13 bases separating them. The CDR3 DNA reads TGTGCCAGTTTCTCCAACGACCGAAACACCATATATTTT. Protein: CASFSNDRNTIYF. The full variable domain, completed using reference TRBV19 and TRBJ1-3, is DGGITQSPKYLFRKEGQNVTLSCEQNLNHDAMYWYRQDPGQGLRLIYYSQIVNDFQKGDIAEGYSVSREKKESFPLTVTSAQKNPTAFYLCASFSNDRNTIYFGEGSWLTVV.

This sequence joins TRBV9 and TRBJ2-3; D is tentatively TRBD1 or TRBD2 (5 bases each). CDR3 length: 15 amino acids. Trimming stripped 3 bases from V and 3 bases from J, with 14 bases between. Looked up from germline, CDR1 is SGDLS and CDR2 is YYNGEE. The CDR3 loop is CASSGDGTQTDTQYF. The CDR3 DNA reads TGTGCCAGCAGCGGCGACGGGACCCAAACAGATACGCAGTATTTT. Full variable domain (outside the CDR3, taken from reference TRBV9 and TRBJ2-3): DSGVTQTPKHLITATGQRVTLRCSPRSGDLSVYWYQQSLDQGLQFLIQYYNGEERAKGNILERFSAQQFPDLHSELNLSSLELGDSALYFCASSGDGTQTDTQYFGPGTRLTVL.

The rearrangement links TRBV30 to TRBJ2-7; 8 nucleotides agree with TRBD1. Per germline, CDR1 GTSNPN and CDR2 SVGIG (reference sequence). The CDR3 consists of 17 residues. V was pared by 2 bases and J by 7 bases, with 19 bases of the junction left unmatched. The CDR3 DNA sequence: TGTGCCTGGAGTTCGCGGACAGGGAATAATCCCAGGCTTGAGCAGTACTTC. Amino acid sequence: CAWSSRTGNNPRLEQYF.

The genes are TRBV6-2 or TRBV6-3 and TRBJ2-3, with 8 bases that match TRBD2. V was pared by 5 bases and J by 2 bases, with 6 bases of the junction left unmatched. The germline V gene encodes CDR1 MNHEY and CDR2 SVGEGT. This CDR3 has 15 residues. The CDR3 here is CASSKAGAITDTQYF. CDR3 nucleotides: TGTGCCAGCAGTAAAGCGGGGGCCATCACAGATACGCAGTATTTT.

A note on this clone: Germline and junction disagree at one end, which may indicate a read error. The V gene is TRBV6-4, the J gene TRBJ1-1; D is undetermined. Germline V CDR1 and CDR2: MRHNA, SNTAGT. The CDR3 is made up of 16 amino acids. The CDR3 nucleotides read TGTGCCAGCAGTGAAGATGGAGGAGACCTGAACGCTGAAGCTTTCTTT. Translated, it gives CASSEDGGDLNAEAFF.

The chain joins TRBV10-2 to TRBJ1-3, with D unclear. The V end lost 7 bases, the J end lost 8 bases, and 12 bases lay between the germline ends. The V gene's germline CDR1 is WSHSY and CDR2 SAAADI. The CDR3 has 12 amino acids. The CDR3 nucleotides read TGCGCCAGCAAGGGCGGGGAATACACCATATATTTT. Protein: CASKGGEYTIYF.

The chain is built from TRBV25-1 and TRBJ1-2; D remains unclear. This CDR3 contains 13 residues. CDR1 is MGHDK, CDR2 SYGVNS, per germline. Trimming pared 1 base from V and 7 bases from J, leaving 10 bases between. CDR3 region: CASSESHGSGYTF. For the CDR3, the DNA is TGTGCCAGCAGTGAATCTCACGGTTCTGGCTACACCTTC.

This rearrangement joins TRBV4-1 to TRBJ1-2; TRBD1 agrees at 9 bases. This CDR3 has 15 amino acids. The V segment lost 3 bases and the J segment 1 base; nucleotides outside the gene matches: 3. Germline V gene data show CDR1 as MGHRA and CDR2 as YSYEKL. CDR3 amino acids: CASSQPTGGNYGYTF. In DNA form, the CDR3 reads TGCGCCAGCAGCCAGCCGACAGGGGGTAACTATGGCTACACCTTC.

This clone was seen more than once but under ten times. V is TRBV30 and J is TRBJ1-1; TRBD1 matches 7 bases. The CDR3 contains 14 residues. V lost 3 bases and J lost 0; bases outside the gene matches: 4. Germline V lookup: CDR1 GTSNPN, CDR2 SVGIG (reference sequence). The CDR3 DNA sequence: TGTGCCTGGAGCTGGGACAGTATGAACACTGAAGCTTTCTTT. The encoded protein is CAWSWDSMNTEAFF. The full variable domain, its missing parts supplied by reference TRBV30 and TRBJ1-1, is SQTIHQWPATLVQPVGSPLSLECTVEGTSNPNLYWYRQAAGRGLQLLFYSVGIGQISSEVPQNLSASRPQDRQFILSSKKLLLSDSGFYLCAWSWDSMNTEAFFGQGTRLTVV.

The chain couples TRBV5-1 to TRBJ2-1, with unresolved D. Per germline, CDR1 SGHRS and CDR2 YFSETQ. The CDR3 length is 15 residues. V lost 1 base and J lost 6, with 14 bases in between. The CDR3 nucleotides read TGCGCCAGCAGCTTGTCGCCTAGTTGGGTCAATGAGCAGTTCTTC. Translation: CASSLSPSWVNEQFF.

The rearrangement links TRBV3-1 (or the pseudogene TRBV3-2) to TRBJ1-4; D unresolved. This CDR3 region has 13 residues. The germline V gene has CDR1 LGHDT and CDR2 YNNKEL (reference sequence). V was shortened by 4 bases and J by 13 bases, with 16 bases between the two germline ends. The CDR3 nucleotides are TGTGCCAGCAGCCCGGGTATAATGAAAAGACTGTTTTTT. Translation gives CASSPGIMKRLFF.

The table lists this clone with a count of one. This chain links TRBV5-6 with TRBJ1-5; 8 bases fit TRBD1. Trimming cost V 4 bases and J 5 bases; bases outside gene matches: 5. The CDR3 sequence is 14 residues long. The germline gives CDR1 SGHDT, CDR2 YYEEEE. CDR3 in amino acids: CASSGQGWDQPQHF. The CDR3 bases are TGTGCCAGCAGCGGACAGGGATGGGATCAGCCCCAGCATTTT.

The CDR3 loop reads CASSQTRGNTGELFF. DNA of the CDR3: TGTGCCAGCTCCCAAACCCGGGGGAACACCGGGGAGCTGTTTTTT. The V call is TRBV18, the J call TRBJ2-2; D perhaps matches TRBD2 (5 bases). V was cut by 6 bases and J by 1 base, with 12 bases left in between. From germline, CDR1 is KGHSH and CDR2 LQKENI. The CDR3 loop spans 15 amino acids.

The chain has TRBV2 and TRBJ1-5; a weak D match, TRBD1 (6 bases). The CDR3 has 15 amino acids. Per the germline V gene, CDR1 is SNHLY and CDR2 is FYNNEI. Trimming took 2 bases from V and 9 from J, leaving 17 bases between them. This CDR3 is CASSESGAGLRPQHF. The CDR3 region has the DNA TGTGCCAGCAGTGAATCGGGGGCCGGTTTGAGGCCCCAGCATTTT.

V is TRBV6-5 and J is TRBJ1-1; D possibly corresponds to TRBD1 (5 bases). Germline assignment: CDR1 MNHEY and CDR2 SVGAGI. Trimming removed 11 bases at V and 11 bases at J, with 18 bases between. The CDR3 is made up of 11 amino acids. The CDR3 sequence: CACGHTTVAFF. The DNA of the CDR3 is TGTGCCTGTGGACATACGACTGTGGCTTTCTTT.

A note on this clone: Other DNA sequences in this specimen translate into the identical CDR3. The gene calls are TRBV5-1 and TRBJ2-1; D is uncertain. Trimming cost V 4 bases and J 4 bases, with 3 bases left between them. CDR3 length equals 11 residues. CDR1 and CDR2 from the germline V gene are SGHRS and YFSETQ. DNA of the CDR3: TGCGCCAGCAGCGATTACAATGAGCAGTTCTTC. Its translation: CASSDYNEQFF.

The chain employs TRBV3-1 (or the pseudogene TRBV3-2) and TRBJ1-6, with a possible D match to TRBD1 (5 bases). Germline CDR1 is LGHDT and CDR2 is YNNKEL (reference sequence). Trimming shortened V by 0 bases and J by 7 bases, and 13 bases separated the two germline ends. The CDR3 runs to 16 residues. This CDR3 reads CASSQDPGTLNSPLHF. In DNA form, the CDR3 reads TGTGCCAGCAGCCAAGATCCCGGGACTCTGAATTCACCCCTCCACTTT.

CDR3 nucleotide sequence: TGTGCCAGCAGTTTGATGAGGATTACACTGTTTTTT. It is translated as CASSLMRITLFF. The chain employs TRBV12-3 or TRBV12-4 and TRBJ1-4, with D unclear. CDR3 size: 12 residues. Trimming took 3 bases from V and 13 from J, leaving 12 bases between them.

The chain uses TRBV21-1 and TRBJ1-1. TRBV21-1 is labeled a pseudogene. The CDR3 is 19 amino acids. DNA of the CDR3: TGTGCCAGCAGCGCCTTAACCCGGGGGCGGGGGGCGATAAACTCTGAAGCTTTCTTT. Residues: CASSALTRGRGAINSEAFF.

The chain has TRBV7-9 and TRBJ1-4, with no clear D. Germline loops: CDR1 SEHNR, CDR2 FQNEAQ (reference sequence). The CDR3 length is 14 residues. With 5 bases removed from V and 1 base from J, the gap between germline ends came to 8 bases. DNA for the CDR3: TGTGCCAGCAGCCCACCGCAAACTAATGAAAAACTGTTTTTT. It specifies CASSPPQTNEKLFF.

The chain uses TRBV18 and TRBJ2-7, with D maybe TRBD2 (6 bases). Trimming removed 6 bases at V and 0 bases at J, with 15 bases between. The germline CDR1 and CDR2 sequences are KGHSH and LQKENI. The CDR3 contains 15 residues. DNA of the CDR3: TGTGCCAGCTCGGGGGACTCCTATAGCTCCTACGAGCAGTACTTC. Translation: CASSGDSYSSYEQYF. The variable domain in full, completed from reference TRBV18 and TRBJ2-7, reads NAGVMQNPRHLVRRRGQEARLRCSPMKGHSHVYWYRQLPEEGLKFMVYLQKENIIDESGMPKERFSAEFPKEGPSILRIQQVVRGDSAAYFCASSGDSYSSYEQYFGPGTRLTVT.

DNA of the CDR3: TGTGCCAGCAGTCCAGTAGGAGGTCTCAATCAGCCCCAGCATTTT. As protein: CASSPVGGLNQPQHF. The rearrangement links TRBV3-1 (or the pseudogene TRBV3-2) to TRBJ1-5; D gene ambiguous. The CDR3 extends over 15 amino acids. V lost 6 bases to trimming and J lost 3 bases, with 15 bases between them. Germline CDR1 and CDR2: LGHDT and YNNKEL (reference sequence).

The rearrangement uses TRBV7-9 and TRBJ2-1; 10 bases line up with TRBD2. J was trimmed by 4 bases and V by 1 base; bases with no gene match: 4. Germline CDR1 and CDR2: SEHNR and FQNEAQ (reference sequence). This CDR3 is 16 amino acids long. In nucleotides, the CDR3 is TGTGCCAGCAGCTTAGGGTCTAGCGGGGGATACAATGAGCAGTTCTTC. It codes for CASSLGSSGGYNEQFF. The full variable domain, rest sourced from reference TRBV7-9 and TRBJ2-1, is DTGVSQNPRHKITKRGQNVTFRCDPISEHNRLYWYRQTLGQGPEFLTYFQNEAQLEKSRLLSDRFSAERPKGSFSTLEIQRTEQGDSAMYLCASSLGSSGGYNEQFFGPGTRLTVL.

The CDR3 spells CASSLSGPTEAFF. DNA of the CDR3: TGTGCCAGCAGCTTAAGCGGGCCCACTGAAGCTTTCTTT. V is TRBV7-9 and J is TRBJ1-1; D uncertain. CDR1 and CDR2 from the germline V gene are SEHNR and FQNEAQ (reference sequence). The CDR3 is 13 amino acids. V was trimmed by 2 bases and J by 4 bases, leaving 8 bases between them.